This passage covers 21 T cell receptor beta chains from one sample sequenced in a study of technical replicates of blood from four donors. Repertoires were generated with immunoSEQ multiplex PCR, while TCRdb's copy carries only in-frame clones and drops some. The sample records just over 55,000 clones, 90% to 95% being singletons. The specimen sequenced was PBMCs. Receptors originate from a human donor in good health. Some clones in this sample may be carry-over from other donors' samples.

V and J are TRBV5-5 and TRBJ1-1, with D uncertain. The CDR3 has 13 amino acids. CDR1 is SGHKS and CDR2 is YYEKEE in the germline V gene (reference sequence). V was pared by 0 bases and J by 2 bases, with 5 bases between. This CDR3 is CASSLGSNTEAFF. The CDR3 nucleotides read TGTGCCAGCAGCTTGGGGAGCAACACTGAAGCTTTCTTT.

The gene calls are TRBV5-1 and TRBJ2-1; unclear D gene. V shed 3 bases and J shed 7 bases, with 11 bases lying between them. This CDR3 comprises 13 residues. CDR1 is SGHRS and CDR2 is YFSETQ in the germline V gene. CDR3 sequence: CASSSYGENEQFF. The CDR3 DNA sequence: TGCGCCAGCAGCTCCTACGGAGAGAATGAGCAGTTCTTC. The full variable domain, its missing parts supplied by reference TRBV5-1 and TRBJ2-1, is KAGVTQTPRYLIKTRGQQVTLSCSPISGHRSVSWYQQTPGQGLQFLFEYFSETQRNKGNFPGRFSGRQFSNSRSEMNVSTLELGDSALYLCASSSYGENEQFFGPGTRLTVL.

The genes are TRBV6-6 and TRBJ2-7; D unclear. In germline, CDR1 is MNHNY, CDR2 SVGAGI (reference sequence). This CDR3 is built from 14 residues. With 7 bases removed from V and 3 bases from J, the gap between germline ends came to 16 bases. The CDR3 region has the DNA TGTGCCAGCACCAAACCCGGCGGAGTCTACGAGCAGTACTTC. It codes for CASTKPGGVYEQYF.

V gene TRBV5-1 combines with J gene TRBJ2-5; the D is unclear. Trimming stripped 0 bases from V and 2 bases from J, with 8 bases between. In germline, CDR1 is SGHRS, CDR2 YFSETQ. This CDR3 has 14 residues. The CDR3 DNA reads as TGCGCCAGCAGCTTGGGGGCAGCTCAAGAGACCCAGTACTTC. This sequence encodes CASSLGAAQETQYF.

Only one count was recorded for this clone. The genes are TRBV7-9 and TRBJ1-3, with 11 nucleotides matching TRBD1. Losses at the gene ends were 7 bases for V and 4 bases for J; bases not matched to a gene: 15. Germline V CDR1 and CDR2: SEHNR, FQNEAQ (reference sequence). The CDR3 loop spans 18 amino acids. CDR3 in amino acids: CASILPPGTGGLGNTIYF. As DNA, the CDR3 is TGTGCCAGCATCCTACCCCCCGGGACAGGGGGTCTCGGAAACACCATATATTTT. Based on the CDR3 plus reference TRBV7-9 and TRBJ1-3, the full variable domain is DTGVSQNPRHKITKRGQNVTFRCDPISEHNRLYWYRQTLGQGPEFLTYFQNEAQLEKSRLLSDRFSAERPKGSFSTLEIQRTEQGDSAMYLCASILPPGTGGLGNTIYFGEGSWLTVV.

The chain recombines TRBV11-3 with TRBJ2-2; 8 nucleotides line up with TRBD2. This CDR3 contains 15 residues. The V segment lost 3 bases and the J segment 4 bases; nucleotides outside the gene matches: 4. The germline gives CDR1 SGHNT, CDR2 YENEEA. The CDR3 is CASSFYREGTGELFF. CDR3 DNA: TGTGCCAGCAGCTTTTATCGGGAGGGCACCGGGGAGCTGTTTTTT. Full variable domain (missing parts from reference TRBV11-3 and TRBJ2-2): EAGVVQSPRYKIIEKKQPVAFWCNPISGHNTLYWYLQNLGQGPELLIRYENEEAVDDSQLPKDRFSAERLKGVDSTLKIQPAELGDSAVYLCASSFYREGTGELFFGEGSRLTVL.

This CDR3 is CASRAGQGYEQYF. DNA of the CDR3: TGTGCCAGCAGGGCTGGACAGGGTTACGAGCAGTACTTC. The V and J genes are TRBV28 and TRBJ2-7, with TRBD1 matching over 8 bases. V shed 6 bases and J 4 bases; nucleotides not matched to a gene: 5. The CDR3 loop spans 13 amino acids. The V gene's germline CDR1 is MDHEN and CDR2 SYDVKM.

V and J are TRBV13 and TRBJ1-2; D is possibly TRBD1 (5 bases). Germline V gene data show CDR1 as PRHDT and CDR2 as FYEKMQ (reference sequence). Trimming removed 5 bases at V and 6 bases at J, with 10 bases between. The CDR3 consists of 12 residues. CDR3 DNA: TGTGCCAGCAGCCCCCGGGGGGATGGCTACACCTTC. Its translation is CASSPRGDGYTF.

The chain uses TRBV15 and TRBJ2-7, with a tentative D call TRBD2 (7 bases). The V end was cut by 1 base, the J end by 5 bases, with 15 bases between. This CDR3 has 15 residues. Germline V gene sequence: CDR1 LNHNV, CDR2 YYDKDF (reference sequence). The CDR3 region is CATSRVWGGPDEQYF. The CDR3 DNA reads as TGTGCCACCAGCAGAGTATGGGGGGGGCCGGACGAGCAGTACTTC. Together with reference TRBV15 and TRBJ2-7, the CDR3 gives the full variable domain: DAMVIQNPRYQVTQFGKPVTLSCSQTLNHNVMYWYQQKSSQAPKLLFHYYDKDFNNEADTPDNFQSRRPNTSFCFLDIRSPGLGDTAMYLCATSRVWGGPDEQYFGPGTRLTVT.

The rearrangement uses TRBV30 and TRBJ2-3; D gene ambiguous. Germline CDR1 GTSNPN, CDR2 SVGIG (reference sequence). The V end lost 5 bases, the J end lost 5 bases, and 8 bases lay between the germline ends. The CDR3 is 11 residues long. CDR3 in DNA: TGTGCCTGGGGCACGGGAGATACGCAGTATTTT. Translation: CAWGTGDTQYF. The complete variable domain, with remaining parts taken from reference TRBV30 and TRBJ2-3, reads SQTIHQWPATLVQPVGSPLSLECTVEGTSNPNLYWYRQAAGRGLQLLFYSVGIGQISSEVPQNLSASRPQDRQFILSSKKLLLSDSGFYLCAWGTGDTQYFGPGTRLTVL.

The CDR3 region has the DNA TGTGCCAGCAGACACGGCAGGGGACAGGGTCTAGGTTCACCCCTCCACTTT. This translates into CASRHGRGQGLGSPLHF. The chain employs TRBV2 and TRBJ1-6; TRBD1 matches at 9 bases. Germline V gene data show CDR1 as SNHLY and CDR2 as FYNNEI. V lost 6 bases to trimming and J lost 9 bases; unmatched junction nucleotides: 15. The CDR3 length is 17 residues.

The chain uses TRBV28 and TRBJ2-6; 7 nucleotides line up with TRBD1. The CDR3 sequence is 16 residues long. The germline V gene encodes CDR1 MDHEN and CDR2 SYDVKM. V lost 5 bases and J lost 2; bases outside the gene matches: 6. This CDR3 reads CASSPIQGAGANVLTF. The DNA for the CDR3 is TGTGCCAGCAGTCCCATTCAGGGGGCTGGGGCCAACGTCCTGACTTTC.

This clone was seen more than once but under ten times. V is TRBV19 and J is TRBJ2-1; a possible D gene is TRBD2 (6 bases). The CDR3 length is 14 residues. Between the trimmed V and J ends, which lost 5 bases and 5 bases, there was a span of 13 bases. Germline V gives CDR1 LNHDA, CDR2 SQIVND (reference sequence). This CDR3 is CASSLGGRNNEQFF. The CDR3 nucleotides read TGTGCCAGTAGTTTGGGGGGAAGAAACAATGAGCAGTTCTTC.

In its sample, this clone was seen once. The V call is TRBV5-1, the J call TRBJ2-7; the D gene is possibly TRBD2 (6 bases). CDR1 is SGHRS, CDR2 YFSETQ, per germline. Trimming pared 3 bases from V and 3 bases from J, leaving 13 bases between. This CDR3 contains 14 residues. The CDR3 region has the DNA TGCGCCAGCAGCTCCCGCGGCGGGAACTACGAGCAGTACTTC. Translated, it gives CASSSRGGNYEQYF.

The chain recombines TRBV18 with TRBJ1-3; D gene unclear. Germline V gene data show CDR1 as KGHSH and CDR2 as LQKENI. The length of the CDR3 is 17 residues. Trimming stripped 2 bases from V and 1 base from J, with 15 bases between. In DNA, the CDR3 is TGTGCCAGCTCACCAAGACCTCCCTCCGGGTCTGGAAACACCATATATTTT. It yields the protein CASSPRPPSGSGNTIYF.

The V call is TRBV4-3, the J call TRBJ1-6, with D maybe TRBD1 (6 bases). Trimming took 0 bases from V and 10 from J, leaving 16 bases between them. This CDR3 is built from 16 residues. The V gene's germline CDR1 is LGHNA and CDR2 YSLEER. CDR3 in amino acids: CASSQDRGPPGSPLHF. The CDR3 region has the DNA TGCGCCAGCAGCCAAGACAGGGGCCCCCCTGGCTCACCCCTCCACTTT.

The rearrangement uses TRBV29-1 and TRBJ2-1, with 9 nucleotides matching TRBD2. Trimming cost V 1 base and J 3 bases; bases outside gene matches: 7. This CDR3 region has 16 residues. Germline V gives CDR1 SQVTM, CDR2 ANQGSEA. Here the CDR3 reads CSVEGVAGVLYNEQFF. The CDR3 region has the DNA TGCAGCGTTGAAGGGGTAGCGGGAGTTCTCTACAATGAGCAGTTCTTC.

This chain links TRBV29-1 with TRBJ2-7; D remains unclear. Germline values: CDR1 SQVTM, CDR2 ANQGSEA. There are 14 residues in the CDR3. V shed 6 bases and J shed 1 base, with 16 bases lying between them. CDR3 sequence: CSVPTGLGSYEQYF. The CDR3 DNA reads as TGCAGCGTACCCACCGGTCTTGGTTCCTACGAGCAGTACTTC.

The chain is built from TRBV4-1 and TRBJ2-2; possibly TRBD1 for D (6 bases). Trimming shortened V by 4 bases and J by 6 bases, and 15 bases separated the two germline ends. The CDR3 runs 15 residues. In germline, CDR1 is MGHRA, CDR2 YSYEKL. CDR3 in DNA: TGCGCCAGCAGCCGCCACCCAGGGGAGCCCGGGGAGCTGTTTTTT. It is translated as CASSRHPGEPGELFF.

J is TRBJ2-7 and V is TRBV5-1; 10 bases agree with TRBD1. The germline V gene has CDR1 SGHRS and CDR2 YFSETQ. Unmatched junction bases numbered 13, after V lost 0 bases and J lost 4 bases. The CDR3 is 18 residues long. CDR3 protein: CASSLGPPDRGLLYEQYF. The CDR3 DNA follows: TGCGCCAGCAGCTTGGGACCCCCAGACAGGGGGCTATTGTACGAGCAGTACTTC.

The chain employs TRBV15 and TRBJ2-7; a possible D gene is TRBD1 (6 bases). Trimming shortened V by 0 bases and J by 7 bases, and 19 bases separated the two germline ends. The CDR3 sequence is 16 residues long. Germline V lookup: CDR1 LNHNV, CDR2 YYDKDF (reference sequence). The CDR3 DNA follows: TGTGCCACCAGCAGAGAAGGGGCAGGGGCATTGCGGGAGCAGTACTTC. It translates to CATSREGAGALREQYF.